The entry below describes one TCR beta chain. Antigen: not known. The data belong to a study of T cells after yellow fever vaccination. Study outcomes and limitations: Most primary-vaccination clones reappeared after the booster (about 95% CD4, roughly 88% CD8).

Template switching with 5'RACE generated the TCR cDNA and added a universal primer site and UMIs. TCRdb redid the calling of the 5' RACE reads with MiXCR, one entry per CDR3 protein. The sample lists about 500,000 distinct CDR3 sequences; less than 20% were seen once. The CDR3 sequence is 15 residues long. Germline V gene lookup returns CDR1 MGHRA and CDR2 YSYEKL. With 1 base removed from V and 6 bases from J, the gap between germline ends came to 13 bases. The chain recombines TRBV4-1 with TRBJ2-1; weak D call: TRBD2 (6 bases). The TCR was taken from a man aged 18 to 30 who received the YFV17D yellow fever vaccine. The sequences come from PBMCs, collected 5 to 6 days after the first yellow fever vaccination. CDR3 in amino acids: CASSQVGAGGNEQFF. As DNA, the CDR3 is TGCGCCAGCAGCCAAGTTGGGGCCGGGGGCAATGAGCAGTTCTTC.